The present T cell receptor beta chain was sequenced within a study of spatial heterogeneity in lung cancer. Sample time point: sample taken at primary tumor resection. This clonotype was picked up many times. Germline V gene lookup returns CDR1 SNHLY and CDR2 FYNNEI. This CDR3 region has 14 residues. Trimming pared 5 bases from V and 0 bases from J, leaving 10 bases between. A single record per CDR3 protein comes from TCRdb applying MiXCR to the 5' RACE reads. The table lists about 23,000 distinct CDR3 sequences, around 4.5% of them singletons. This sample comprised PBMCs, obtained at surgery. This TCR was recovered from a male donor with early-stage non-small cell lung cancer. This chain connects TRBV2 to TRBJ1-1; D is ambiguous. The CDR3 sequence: CASSPPEMNTEAFF. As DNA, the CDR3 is TGTGCCAGCAGTCCCCCTGAGATGAACACTGAAGCTTTCTTT.